A selection of T cell receptor beta chains follows, all from one sample in a study of control samples from healthy donors and cancer patients. Generated by immunoSEQ multiplex PCR, the TCRdb table keeps only in-frame clones and is missing some. Of roughly 92,000 clones listed, about 88% are singletons. The sequencing input was blood. The source of these receptors is a woman aged 60-75 years in good health. Each CDR3 is given with its conserved first and last residue. D genes are given only for firm matches. Clone sizes are given selectively: once, few, many, or a class where the clone is expanded.

NA | TRBJ2-7 | TRBV30 | NA | TGTGCCTGGGGGCGGCGGGGTCCCTACGAGCAGTACTTC | CAWGRRGPYEQYF
TRBD1 | TRBJ1-1 | TRBV5-1 | NA | TGCGCCAGCAGCTTAGGGACAGCCCGACTGGTATTT | CASSLGTARLVF
NA | TRBJ2-7 | TRBV6-6 | NA | TGTGCCAGCAGTCGCCGGGACACCGACGAGCAGTACTTC | CASSRRDTDEQYF
TRBD1 | TRBJ1-4 | TRBV5-1 | NA | TGCGCCAGCAGCCCAGGGGGTAATGAAAAACTGTTTTTT | CASSPGGNEKLFF
TRBD1 | TRBJ1-1 | TRBV25-1 | NA | TGTGCCAGCAGTGCGACAGGGGTCGGGACTGAAGCTTTCTTT | CASSATGVGTEAFF
NA | TRBJ2-5 | TRBV27 | NA | TGTGCCAGCAGTACCCGGACCCCCGGAGATTCGGAGACCCAGTACTTC | CASSTRTPGDSETQYF
TRBD2 | TRBJ2-2 | TRBV12-5 | NA | TGTGCTAGTGGTTTTGTGGCGGGGGGCCTGGGGCATAGGGAGCTGTTTTTT | CASGFVAGGLGHRELFF
NA | TRBJ1-1 | TRBV20-1 | NA | TGCAGTGCTAGTCCGGATACGAACACTGAAGCTTTCTTT | CSASPDTNTEAFF
TRBD1 | TRBJ1-5 | TRBV24-1 | NA | TGTGCCACGAAGGGACAGGGGCAGAATAGCAATCAGCCCCAGCATTTT | CATKGQGQNSNQPQHF
NA | TRBJ2-3 | TRBV4-1 | NA | TGCGCCAGCAGCCAAGGAAGGTCGGGGGTGGGAGATACGCAGTATTTT | CASSQGRSGVGDTQYF
NA | TRBJ1-1 | TRBV25-1 | NA | TGTGCCAGCAGTGAAGAGGAGAATACGATGAACACTGAAGCTTTCTTT | CASSEEENTMNTEAFF
NA | TRBJ1-1 | TRBV30 | NA | TGTGCCTGGAGGGGGACTTTTGACACTGAAGCTTTCTTT | CAWRGTFDTEAFF
TRBD1 | TRBJ1-1 | TRBV6-4 | NA | TGTGCCAGCGGGACAGGGGGCGGAAGGAACACTGAAGCTTTCTTT | CASGTGGGRNTEAFF
NA | TRBJ2-1 | TRBV21-1 | once | TGTGCCAGCAGACTTGGACAGGGCTGCAATGAGCAGTTCTTC | CASRLGQGCNEQFF
TRBD1 | TRBJ2-5 | TRBV6-5 | NA | TGTGCCAGCAGTCACGAATACAGGGGGCCAGAGACCCAGTACTTC | CASSHEYRGPETQYF
NA | TRBJ2-1 | TRBV18 | NA | TGTGCCAGCTCACCAGCCAGCTCCTACAATGAGCAGTTCTTC | CASSPASSYNEQFF
TRBD1 | TRBJ2-6 | TRBV4-1 | NA | TGCGCCAGCAGCCAAGGACAGGGGGCGCTTGGGGCCAACGTCCTGACTTTC | CASSQGQGALGANVLTF
NA | TRBJ1-5 | TRBV24-1 | NA | TGTGCCACCAGTGAAGGACAGCTTAGCAATCAGCCCCAGCATTTT | CATSEGQLSNQPQHF
TRBD1 | TRBJ1-2 | TRBV5-1 | few | TGCGCCAGCAGCCCGTCGGCGCATCAGGGGGAAGCGGGCGGCTACACCTTC | CASSPSAHQGEAGGYTF
TRBD2 | TRBJ2-3 | TRBV5-1 | NA | TGCGCCAGCAGACCTCCTAGCGGGAGTATCCCAGATACGCAGTATTTT | CASRPPSGSIPDTQYF
NA | TRBJ1-1 | TRBV18 | NA | TGTGCCAGCTCACTTGTTTACGCGGGGAACACTGAAGCTTTCTTT | CASSLVYAGNTEAFF
TRBD1 | TRBJ2-7 | TRBV14 | NA | TGTGCCAGCAGCACCCTGACAGGGGGCCGCGGCGAGCAGTACTTC | CASSTLTGGRGEQYF
NA | TRBJ2-1 | TRBV15 | NA | TGTGCCACCAGCAGGCTCAGGGCCAACTACAATGAGCAGTTCTTC | CATSRLRANYNEQFF
TRBD2 | TRBJ2-7 | TRBV28 | NA | TGTGCCAGCAGTCACGCAGGGACTAGCCGCGAGCAGTACTTC | CASSHAGTSREQYF
TRBD1 | TRBJ1-3 | TRBV28 | NA | TGTGCCAGCAGTTCAGGGACAGGGCCAGCTTCTGGAAACACCATATATTTT | CASSSGTGPASGNTIYF
NA | TRBJ1-1 | TRBV4-2 | few | TGTGCCAGCAGCCGGGAGGGAACTGAAGCTTTCTTT | CASSREGTEAFF
NA | TRBJ1-2 | TRBV29-1 | NA | TGCAGCGTTGTCGGGGCAGGAATTCCTGGCTACACCTTC | CSVVGAGIPGYTF
NA | TRBJ2-7 | TRBV5-6 | NA | TGTGCCAGCAGCAAACGACAGGTCTCCTACGAGCAGTACTTC | CASSKRQVSYEQYF
TRBD2 | TRBJ2-2 | TRBV9 | NA | TGTGCCAGCAGCGCCTATAGCGGGGGGAACACCGGGGAGCTGTTTTTT | CASSAYSGGNTGELFF
TRBD1 | TRBJ1-3 | TRBV5-8 | NA | TGTGCCAGCAGCTTGGGCAGGGGGACAGGAAACACCATATATTTT | CASSLGRGTGNTIYF
NA | TRBJ2-1 | TRBV13 | NA | TGTGCCAGCAGCTTCGGCACCCTCGGTGAGCAGTTCTTC | CASSFGTLGEQFF
TRBD2 | TRBJ2-3 | TRBV4-2 | NA | TGTGCCAGCAGCCAAGAAACCAGCGGGAACACAGATACGCAGTATTTT | CASSQETSGNTDTQYF
NA | TRBJ2-5 | TRBV7-2 | NA | TGTGCCAGCGGCCCCCAGTCCGGGGTTGAGACCCAGTACTTC | CASGPQSGVETQYF